The 5 T cell receptor beta chains reported below all come from one sample, sequenced in a study of CD8 T cells in ankylosing spondylitis. TCRdb independently ran MiXCR on the 5' RACE reads; one entry per CDR3 protein. This sample has some 130,000 distinct CDR3 sequences, with 11% found just once. Sequencing input: blood, either unsorted or a sorted T cell fraction (not recorded which). These receptors originate from a female donor with ankylosing spondylitis or in good health (not recorded which).

About this clonotype itself: A read error may be the cause here, since a much bigger clone is one base away. The V call is TRBV19, the J call TRBJ2-3; 9 nucleotides line up with TRBD2. Germline values: CDR1 LNHDA, CDR2 SQIVND (reference sequence). The CDR3 has 13 amino acids. The CDR3 is CDSSSGRADTQYF. The CDR3 region has the DNA TGTGACAGTAGTAGCGGGAGAGCAGATACGCAGTATTTT.

The V call is TRBV3-1, the J call TRBJ2-7; a possible D gene is TRBD1 (6 bases). The CDR3 totals 16 residues. CDR1 and CDR2 (germline): LGHDT, YNNKEL (reference sequence). V shed 4 bases and J shed 0 bases, with 16 bases lying between them. The DNA for the CDR3 is TGTGCCAGCAGCCTAGCAGGACAGCTGCTCTCCTACGAGCAGTACTTC. This translates into CASSLAGQLLSYEQYF.

This clonotype was detected only a few times. The chain uses TRBV7-8 and TRBJ2-1; 7 bases are shared with TRBD1. Germline values: CDR1 SGHVS, CDR2 FQNEAQ. The length of the CDR3 is 14 residues. Trimming at V came to 1 base and at J to 14 bases, leaving 11 bases not matched to a gene. CDR3 amino acids: CASSLEQAPGGEFF. The CDR3 coding sequence is TGTGCCAGCAGCTTAGAACAGGCGCCAGGGGGTGAGTTCTTC.

This clonotype has at least ten counts. The chain links TRBV7-9 to TRBJ2-4; a possible D gene is TRBD1 (5 bases). The CDR3 runs 14 residues. Trimming stripped 2 bases from V and 1 base from J, with 6 bases between. Germline-derived CDR1 and CDR2 are SEHNR and FQNEAQ (reference sequence). The CDR3 DNA follows: TGTGCCAGCAGCTTATCAGGGGCCAAAAACATTCAGTACTTC. It yields the protein CASSLSGAKNIQYF.

This clonotype was counted at least ten times. The V and J genes are TRBV12-3 or TRBV12-4 and TRBJ1-2; TRBD1 is a possible D gene (6 bases). Between the trimmed V and J ends, which lost 5 bases and 2 bases, there was a span of 18 bases. CDR3 size: 16 residues. DNA of the CDR3: TGTGCCAGCAGTCCAGCTCACAGGGCTCCCAACTATGGCTACACCTTC. It yields the protein CASSPAHRAPNYGYTF.